This T cell receptor beta chain was recovered during a study of shared clonotypes between healthy human individuals. Trimming took 5 bases from V and 1 from J, leaving 26 bases between them. Germline V CDR1 and CDR2: LNHNV, YYDKDF (reference sequence). There are 20 residues in the CDR3. Assay: immunoSEQ multiplex PCR; the TCRdb copy retains only in-frame clones and omits some. The top ten clones hold 30% to 35% of a sample with approximately 640,000 clones, 90% of them seen once. All donors were Caucasian adults living in Nashville, Tennessee. This chain links TRBV15 with TRBJ1-4, with D uncertain. The receptor's source is a man between 18 and 29 years old in good health. Some clones in this sample may be carry-over from other donors' samples. The sequenced material came from memory CD8+ T cells from PBMCs. Indicated subset: CD45RO+ cells pooled with CCR7-negative TemRA cells. The CDR3 region is CATSGSKKDRPSRTNEKLFF. DNA for the CDR3: TGTGCCACCAGCGGATCCAAAAAGGACCGCCCGAGTAGAACTAATGAAAAACTGTTTTTT. Full variable domain (rest looked up from reference TRBV15 and TRBJ1-4): DAMVIQNPRYQVTQFGKPVTLSCSQTLNHNVMYWYQQKSSQAPKLLFHYYDKDFNNEADTPDNFQSRRPNTSFCFLDIRSPGLGDTAMYLCATSGSKKDRPSRTNEKLFFGSGTQLSVL.